The source of this T cell receptor beta chain is a study of T cell repertoires in cytomegalovirus infection. Study-level background: The authors relied on CMV epitopes, both recently identified HLA-C-restricted and well-studied HLA-B-restricted. TCR beta signatures that were public indicated CMV infection and matching HLA type. Study-wide results and limits: Within the response measured ex vivo, HLA-C-restricted CMV-specific TCR beta clonotypes were dominant.

The CDR3 has 15 residues. Germline V gene sequence: CDR1 LNHNV, CDR2 YYDKDF (reference sequence). V shed 3 bases, J shed 5 bases, and the junction held 3 bases outside the gene matches. This clonotype appeared many times. Its antigen remains unknown. TCRdb used MiXCR to reprocess the reads, holding one entry per CDR3 protein. The sample yields about 830,000 distinct CDR3 sequences, about 30% seen once. The sample in question was cultured CD8+ T cells from PBMCs, obtained from culture after CMV antigen stimulation. The chain links TRBV15 to TRBJ2-2; 10 bases are a match to TRBD2. The source is a human donor in good health (CMV status not recorded). Some clones in this sample may be carry-over from other donors' samples. CDR3 DNA: TGTGCCACCAGCAGGGGACTAGCGCCGACCGGGGAGCTGTTTTTT. This codes for CATSRGLAPTGELFF.